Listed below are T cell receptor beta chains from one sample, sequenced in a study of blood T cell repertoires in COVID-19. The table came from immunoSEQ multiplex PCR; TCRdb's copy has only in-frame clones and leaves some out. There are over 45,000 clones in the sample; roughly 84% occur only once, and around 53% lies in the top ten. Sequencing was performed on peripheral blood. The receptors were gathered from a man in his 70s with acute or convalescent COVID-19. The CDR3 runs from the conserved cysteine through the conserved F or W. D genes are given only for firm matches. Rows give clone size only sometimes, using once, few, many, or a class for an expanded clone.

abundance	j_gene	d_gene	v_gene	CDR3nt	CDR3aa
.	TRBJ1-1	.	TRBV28	TGTGCCAGCAGTTGGGCAGCTGAAGCTTTCTTT	CASSWAAEAFF
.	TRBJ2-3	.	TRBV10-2	TGCGCCAGCAGCTTGACCCTAGGCACAGATACGCAGTATTTT	CASSLTLGTDTQYF
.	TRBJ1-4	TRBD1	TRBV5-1	TGCGCCAGCAGCTTGAGGGTGACAGGGAGAGGTACTAATGAAAAACTGTTTTTT	CASSLRVTGRGTNEKLFF
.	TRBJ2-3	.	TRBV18	TGTGCCAGCTCTCAGGCCCGTTCCGCAGATACGCAGTATTTT	CASSQARSADTQYF
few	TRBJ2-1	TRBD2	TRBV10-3	TGTGCCATCAGGGGACTAGCGGGGGGGATCAATGAGCAGTTCTTC	CAIRGLAGGINEQFF
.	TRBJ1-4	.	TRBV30	TGTGCCTCCCGAGGGGGTGACGAAAAACTGTTTTTT	CASRGGDEKLFF
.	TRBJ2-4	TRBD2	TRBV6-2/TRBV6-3	TGTGCCAGCGGCCCGGGACTAGCGGGAGTCGGCAAAAACATTCAGTACTTC	CASGPGLAGVGKNIQYF
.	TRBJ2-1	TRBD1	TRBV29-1	TGCAGCGTTTCCGGACAGGGGAGAGACAATGAGCAGTTCTTC	CSVSGQGRDNEQFF
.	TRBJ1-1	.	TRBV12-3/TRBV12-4	TGTGCCAGCAGTTTAGCCAGTGACAGTAAGCTAACATTT	CASSLASDSKLTF
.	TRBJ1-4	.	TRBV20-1	TGCAGTGCTAGTATACTGTTGGGGCAAGAACTGTTTTTT	CSASILLGQELFF
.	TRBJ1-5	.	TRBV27	TGTGCCAGCAGTTTGTCCGGGACATATCAGCCCCAGCATTTT	CASSLSGTYQPQHF
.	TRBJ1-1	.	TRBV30	TGTGCCTGGATCCAGGCCACTGAAGCTTTCTTT	CAWIQATEAFF
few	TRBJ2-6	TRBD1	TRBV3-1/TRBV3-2	TGTGCCAGCAGCCAGGAAGGGGGGACAGGGAACGTCCTGACTTTC	CASSQEGGTGNVLTF
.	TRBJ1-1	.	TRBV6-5	TGTGCCAGCAGTTACTCCGGCGGCAGTGGGACTGAAGCTTTCTTT	CASSYSGGSGTEAFF
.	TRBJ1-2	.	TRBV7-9	TGTGCCAGCAGTCCAGGGGCCTATGGCTACACCTTC	CASSPGAYGYTF
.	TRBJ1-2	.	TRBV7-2	TGTGCCAGCAGCTTAAATACCGGGGAAGGCAATGGCTACACCTTC	CASSLNTGEGNGYTF
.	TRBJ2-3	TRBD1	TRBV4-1	TGCGCCAGCAGCCCTGGACAGGGCCCTACTTTCACAGATACGCAGTATTTT	CASSPGQGPTFTDTQYF
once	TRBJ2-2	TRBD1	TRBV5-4	TGTGCCAGCAGCCCGACAGGGACCGGGGAGCTGTTTTTT	CASSPTGTGELFF
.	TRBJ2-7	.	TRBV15	TGTGCCACCAGCGCGAATACCGTGTACGAGCAGTACTTC	CATSANTVYEQYF
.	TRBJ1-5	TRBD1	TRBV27	TGTGCCAGCAGACCGGACAGGGGGTATGGCAATCAGCCCCAGCATTTT	CASRPDRGYGNQPQHF
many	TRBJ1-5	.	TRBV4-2	TGTGCCAGCAGCCAAGGATTAGTAGCACAGGGGCCCCAGCATTTT	CASSQGLVAQGPQHF
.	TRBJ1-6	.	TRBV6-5	TGTGCCAGCAGTTACTTTACAGGGTCTGGTTCACCCCTCCACTTT	CASSYFTGSGSPLHF
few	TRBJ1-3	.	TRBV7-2	TGTGCCAGCAGCTTAGCTCTGGGCAGGGTCTCTGGAAACACCATATATTTT	CASSLALGRVSGNTIYF
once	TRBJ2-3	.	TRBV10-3	TGTGCCATCAGTGTCGGCGGGGCGGGTACAGATACGCAGTATTTT	CAISVGGAGTDTQYF
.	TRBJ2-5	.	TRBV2	TGTGCCAGCAGTGAACCGCAGAAAGAGACCCAGTACTTC	CASSEPQKETQYF
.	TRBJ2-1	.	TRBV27	TGTGCCAGCAAGGAGGCTCGGGGCTACAATGAGCAGTTCTTC	CASKEARGYNEQFF
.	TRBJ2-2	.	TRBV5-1	TGCGCCAGCAGCTTATTAAGGAGGGGTCACACCGGGGAGCTGTTTTTT	CASSLLRRGHTGELFF
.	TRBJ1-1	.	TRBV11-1	TGTGCCAGCAGCTTCGACCCGGTCGGGACTGAAGCTTTCTTT	CASSFDPVGTEAFF
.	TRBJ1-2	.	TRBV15	TGTGCCACCAGCAGACCTGGCATTAACTATGGCTACACCTTC	CATSRPGINYGYTF
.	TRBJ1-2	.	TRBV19	TGTGCCAGTAGTGCGCCCGGGACATCCCATGGCTACACCTTC	CASSAPGTSHGYTF
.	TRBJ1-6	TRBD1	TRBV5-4	TGTGCCAGCAGCCTGGACAGGGGGCTAGATAATTCACCCCTCCACTTT	CASSLDRGLDNSPLHF